The 20 T cell receptor beta chains in this list originate from one sample, sequenced in a study of blood T cell repertoires in COVID-19. TCRdb's copy holds only in-frame clones and misses some; the assay was immunoSEQ multiplex PCR. The table records approximately 220,000 clones, about 82% of them present only once. The sequenced sample consisted of peripheral blood. The receptor set was obtained from an elderly woman with acute or convalescent COVID-19.

This sequence joins TRBV6-5 and TRBJ1-3, with a tentative D call TRBD1 (5 bases). The CDR3 contains 13 residues. V lost 6 bases, J lost 4 bases, and 10 bases lay in between. CDR1 and CDR2 (germline): MNHEY, SVGAGI. The chain's CDR3 is CASSRVVGNTIYF. The CDR3 DNA is TGTGCCAGCAGCAGGGTTGTAGGAAACACCATATATTTT.

The V call is TRBV6-5, the J call TRBJ2-2, with 12 positions matching TRBD1. Germline V CDR1 and CDR2: MNHEY, SVGAGI. This CDR3 is 15 amino acids long. The trim removed 5 bases at V and 8 bases at J, leaving 6 bases unmatched. CDR3 nucleotides: TGTGCCAGCAGTCTTGGGACAGGGGGCATGGGGGAGCTGTTTTTT. Residues: CASSLGTGGMGELFF.

The chain joins TRBV2 to TRBJ1-6, with 7 bases aligning to TRBD1. This CDR3 is built from 14 residues. From germline, CDR1 is SNHLY and CDR2 FYNNEI. V lost 8 bases to trimming and J lost 1 base; unmatched junction nucleotides: 2. The CDR3 DNA follows: TGTGCCAGCTTGGACAGGTCCTATAATTCACCCCTCCACTTT. The encoded protein is CASLDRSYNSPLHF.

The V call is TRBV11-2, the J call TRBJ1-1, with 10 bases fitting TRBD1. J gave up 4 bases and V 3 bases, and 2 bases lay outside the gene matches. The CDR3 is 14 residues long. Germline V gives CDR1 SGHAT, CDR2 FQNNGV. CDR3 DNA: TGTGCCAGCAGCTTGACAGGGGGCAGCACTGAAGCTTTCTTT. This codes for CASSLTGGSTEAFF.

This chain uses TRBV19 with TRBJ1-5; D is uncertain. V lost 4 bases and J 0 bases, leaving 10 bases between the germline ends. This CDR3 is built from 15 residues. Germline values: CDR1 LNHDA, CDR2 SQIVND (reference sequence). CDR3 DNA sequence: TGTGCCAGTAGTAGGGAGGGATATAGCAATCAGCCCCAGCATTTT. Translated: CASSREGYSNQPQHF.

This rearrangement joins TRBV5-5 to TRBJ1-3; 7 bases match TRBD1. Germline trimming cut 0 bases from V and 3 bases from J; bases unmatched to any gene: 6. The germline gives CDR1 SGHKS, CDR2 YYEKEE (reference sequence). The CDR3 loop spans 16 amino acids. CDR3 DNA sequence: TGTGCCAGCAGCTTGGAGGGGGCCGAACGTGGAAACACCATATATTTT. This gives the protein CASSLEGAERGNTIYF.

V usage is TRBV18 and J usage is TRBJ1-2; a possible D gene is TRBD1 (6 bases). The ends were cut back, 6 bases at V and 3 bases at J, with 11 bases in the middle. The CDR3 loop spans 13 amino acids. CDR1 and CDR2 from the germline V gene are KGHSH and LQKENI. The CDR3 loop reads CASSPDSYYGYTF. CDR3 nucleotide sequence: TGTGCCAGCTCTCCGGACAGCTACTATGGCTACACCTTC.

J is TRBJ2-3 and V is TRBV18; no firm D call. Between the trimmed V and J ends, which lost 8 bases and 3 bases, there was a span of 12 bases. Germline assignment: CDR1 KGHSH and CDR2 LQKENI. CDR3 length equals 13 residues. The CDR3 nucleotides are TGTGCCAGCACAAGTCCCGGGACAGATACGCAGTATTTT. It translates to CASTSPGTDTQYF.

The chain links TRBV5-4 to TRBJ1-4, with 7 nucleotides matching TRBD1. The V gene end was trimmed by 5 bases and the J gene end by 5 bases; junction bases not matched to a gene: 6. The V gene's germline CDR1 is SGHNT and CDR2 YYREEE (reference sequence). This CDR3 contains 14 residues. The CDR3 bases are TGTGCCAGCAGTCCCGGGACAGAAAATGAAAAACTGTTTTTT. Translated, it gives CASSPGTENEKLFF.

The chain has TRBV5-4 and TRBJ2-7; 12 bases are shared with TRBD2. CDR3 length: 15 amino acids. V trimming: 4 bases; J trimming: 4 bases; junction bases outside the gene matches: 6. The germline gives CDR1 SGHNT, CDR2 YYREEE (reference sequence). DNA for the CDR3: TGTGCCAGCAGCCTGGGACTAGCGGGTGTGTACGAGCAGTACTTC. It encodes CASSLGLAGVYEQYF.

V is TRBV7-3 and J is TRBJ1-1; no clear D. The CDR3 has 14 amino acids. Germline CDR1 and CDR2: SGHTA and FQGTGA. V lost 4 bases, J lost 1 base, and 10 bases lay in between. The CDR3 bases are TGTGCCAGCAGCTCCGGGATGCAGAACACTGAAGCTTTCTTT. It codes for CASSSGMQNTEAFF.

The chain carries TRBV7-9 and TRBJ2-3; 10 positions match TRBD2. The CDR3 loop spans 16 amino acids. With V trimmed by 1 base and J by 4 bases, 5 bases remained unmatched. In germline, CDR1 is SEHNR, CDR2 FQNEAQ (reference sequence). CDR3 loop: CASSLGLAGVPDTQYF. CDR3 in DNA: TGTGCCAGCAGCTTAGGGCTAGCGGGAGTCCCAGATACGCAGTATTTT.

V is TRBV28 and J is TRBJ1-6; TRBD1 might be the D (5 bases). Trimming left V 8 bases short and J 7 bases short, with 24 bases between. The germline gives CDR1 MDHEN, CDR2 SYDVKM. The CDR3 is 17 amino acids. CDR3 coding DNA: TGTGCCAGCGGCGAGCTGGGACTTACCGGGGGGAATTCACCCCTCCACTTT. It encodes CASGELGLTGGNSPLHF.

The chain has TRBV9 and TRBJ2-7; perhaps TRBD2 as D (6 bases). Germline CDR1 reads SGDLS; CDR2 reads YYNGEE. The CDR3 sequence is 16 residues long. The V end lost 2 bases, the J end lost 2 bases, and 17 bases lay between the germline ends. The CDR3 sequence: CASSVGSGPATYEQYF. The CDR3 DNA follows: TGTGCCAGCAGCGTTGGGAGCGGGCCCGCCACCTACGAGCAGTACTTC.

V gene TRBV7-2 combines with J gene TRBJ1-4, with D possibly being TRBD1 (6 bases). This CDR3 spans 16 amino acids. Trimming removed 4 bases from V and 8 bases from J, with 20 bases in between. Looked up from germline, CDR1 is SGHTA and CDR2 is FQGNSA. In DNA, the CDR3 is TGTGCCAGCAGCTCCTCACAGGGCTCGGTCTTAGAAAAACTGTTTTTT. Protein sequence: CASSSSQGSVLEKLFF.

CDR3 region: CASSQRQGLTDTQYF. For the CDR3, the DNA is TGTGCCAGCAGCCAGCGACAGGGACTCACAGATACGCAGTATTTT. The chain joins TRBV11-3 to TRBJ2-3; tentative D call: TRBD1 (7 bases). CDR3 size: 15 residues. Germline V gene lookup returns CDR1 SGHNT and CDR2 YENEEA. Trimming shortened V by 5 bases and J by 2 bases, and 14 bases separated the two germline ends.

This chain connects TRBV5-1 to TRBJ1-4, with 8 bases that match TRBD1. V was pared by 4 bases and J by 8 bases, with 4 bases of the junction left unmatched. The CDR3 extends over 13 amino acids. Germline V CDR1 and CDR2: SGHRS, YFSETQ. The CDR3 region is CASSPTGDEKLFF. The CDR3, as DNA: TGCGCCAGCAGCCCGACAGGGGACGAAAAACTGTTTTTT.

V and J are TRBV28 and TRBJ1-1, with D maybe TRBD1 (5 bases). The CDR3 contains 14 residues. Germline V gene data show CDR1 as MDHEN and CDR2 as SYDVKM. V gave up 5 bases and J gave up 5 bases, with 15 bases separating them. CDR3 protein: CASSAPGGGTEAFF. Written as DNA, the CDR3 is TGTGCCAGCAGTGCCCCCGGGGGAGGAACTGAAGCTTTCTTT. The whole variable domain, filled in from reference TRBV28 and TRBJ1-1, reads DVKVTQSSRYLVKRTGEKVFLECVQDMDHENMFWYRQDPGLGLRLIYFSYDVKMKEKGDIPEGYSVSREKKERFSLILESASTNQTSMYLCASSAPGGGTEAFFGQGTRLTVV.

The rearrangement links TRBV24-1 to TRBJ2-5; 10 bases are shared with TRBD2. The CDR3 consists of 19 residues. In germline, CDR1 is KGHDR, CDR2 SFDVKD. V dropped 2 bases and J dropped 1; count of bases not matched to a gene: 12. The CDR3 nucleotides are TGTGCCACCAGTGATTACCAGGGTGGGACTAGCGTTAGCCAAGAGACCCAGTACTTC. Its protein is CATSDYQGGTSVSQETQYF.

The chain uses TRBV5-8 and TRBJ2-7; D is perhaps TRBD2 (5 bases). The CDR3 runs to 13 residues. Germline loops: CDR1 SGHTS, CDR2 YDEGEE. V lost 2 bases and J lost 6, with 12 bases in between. The chain's CDR3 is CASSLGSVGEQYF. The CDR3 nucleotides read TGTGCCAGCAGCTTAGGGAGTGTTGGCGAGCAGTACTTC.